The source of this T cell receptor (beta chain) is a study of chemoradiotherapy in HPV16-positive cancers. This CDR3 has 14 amino acids. V gave up 0 bases and J gave up 4 bases, with 9 bases separating them. CDR1 is LGHNA and CDR2 is YNFKEQ in the germline V gene. Clones were read by immunoSEQ multiplex PCR, and TCRdb kept only the in-frame ones, dropping some. This sample carries about 5,500 clones, 78% of them seen once, and the ten largest clones take under 20%. Repertoires were sampled repeatedly during chemoradiotherapy. Study conclusions and caveats: Candidate HPV-specific clones and E7-related TCR motifs grew in tumor during treatment. The functional HPV-specific definition rests on just a couple of HPV16-positive patients. HPV-responsive T-cell expansion during chemoradiotherapy was linked to improved recurrence-free survival in HPV16-positive patients.

This clone was seen a handful of times. Antigen unknown. The chain recombines TRBV4-2 with TRBJ2-5, with D tentatively TRBD1 or TRBD2 (6 bases each). The specimen was taken from a patient who underwent chemoradiotherapy. This TCR derives from a human donor with HPV-associated anogenital cancer. CDR3 in amino acids: CASSQDRGGETQYF. The CDR3 DNA is TGTGCCAGCAGCCAAGACAGGGGAGGAGAGACCCAGTACTTC.